The 14 T cell receptor beta chains presented below share a single source sample, sequenced in a study of CD8+CD57+ T cells in acquired aplastic anemia. It was genomic DNA that served as the template for profiling TCR beta VDJ and CDR3. Using its own MiXCR run on the reads, TCRdb lists one record per CDR3 protein. There are under 350,000 distinct CDR3 sequences in the sample; approximately 56% occur only once, and less than 10% lies in the top ten. Material for sequencing was sorted CD4+, CD8+, or CD8+CD57+ T cells (not recorded which) from PBMCs. The receptors shown here come from a human donor with severe aplastic anemia or a healthy control (not recorded which).

The V call is TRBV2, the J call TRBJ2-7, with D tentatively TRBD2 (6 bases). V was cut by 0 bases and J by 6 bases, with 12 bases left in between. This CDR3 spans 14 amino acids. Germline CDR1 and CDR2: SNHLY and FYNNEI. The CDR3 protein is CASSEALGGSEQYF. DNA of the CDR3: TGTGCCAGCAGTGAAGCGCTTGGGGGGTCCGAGCAGTACTTC. The variable domain in full, completed from reference TRBV2 and TRBJ2-7, reads EPEVTQTPSHQVTQMGQEVILRCVPISNHLYFYWYRQILGQKVEFLVSFYNNEISEKSEIFDDQFSVERPDGSNFTLKIRSTKLEDSAMYFCASSEALGGSEQYFGPGTRLTVT.

Details on this clonotype: One end of the junction does not line up with germline, which may come from a read error. V is TRBV13 and J is TRBJ2-5; D not certain. This CDR3 is 12 amino acids long. From germline, CDR1 is PRHDT and CDR2 FYEKMQ (reference sequence). CDR3 loop: CASSLDRRVLVF. The CDR3 coding sequence is TGTGCCAGCAGCTTAGATCGGCGTGTCCTCGTCTTC.

The V call is TRBV20-1, the J call TRBJ2-1, with 8 bases matching TRBD1. This CDR3 is 12 amino acids long. Looked up from germline, CDR1 is DFQATT and CDR2 is SNEGSKA (reference sequence). V was clipped by 3 bases and J by 9 bases; unmatched bases: 4. For the CDR3, the DNA is TGCAGTGCTAGTAACAGGGGGACTGAGCAGTTCTTC. Translated, it gives CSASNRGTEQFF.

On this clonotype: A much larger clone sits a single nucleotide away, making a read error possible. The CDR3 end shows no conserved phenylalanine or tryptophan, and so a read error is likely. The DNA is omitted, as the CDR3 cannot be located on it reliably, and the CDR3 follows TCRdb's listing. V and J are TRBV7-9 and TRBJ2-7. The CDR3 spans 8 residues, counting both ends. Germline V gives CDR1 SEHNR, CDR2 FQNEAQ (reference sequence). The CDR3 loop is CASSLVEG.

This sequence joins TRBV5-1 and TRBJ2-3; TRBD2 matches 7 bases. Per germline, CDR1 SGHRS and CDR2 YFSETQ. V trimming: 6 bases; J trimming: 1 base; junction bases outside the gene matches: 8. This CDR3 comprises 15 residues. The CDR3 bases are TGCGCCAGCACATTCGGGGGGATCGGCACAGATACGCAGTATTTT. As protein: CASTFGGIGTDTQYF.

The CDR3 region has the DNA TGTGCCAGCAGCTTAGTACCGGGGGGGCGGTACGAGCAGTACTTC. This sequence encodes CASSLVPGGRYEQYF. This chain connects TRBV7-9 to TRBJ2-7, with TRBD2 identical over 8 bases. With 1 base clipped from V and 4 bases from J, the junction kept 6 bases outside the gene matches. Germline V gene data show CDR1 as SEHNR and CDR2 as FQNEAQ (reference sequence). The CDR3 is 15 amino acids.

The chain uses TRBV7-2 and TRBJ2-5, with 9 bases aligning to TRBD2. V was clipped by 6 bases and J by 0 bases; unmatched bases: 17. This CDR3 region has 19 residues. Germline CDR1 is SGHTA and CDR2 is FQGNSA. This chain's CDR3 is CASRSDPKEKRGDQETQYF. CDR3 nucleotides: TGTGCCAGCAGGTCAGACCCCAAGGAGAAGCGGGGGGACCAAGAGACCCAGTACTTC.

This clonotype was counted ten times or more. DNA of the CDR3: TGTGCCAGCGGCTCACCTGGGGGTCCAGATACGCAGTATTTT. Its protein product is CASGSPGGPDTQYF. The V call is TRBV7-8, the J call TRBJ2-3; TRBD1 or TRBD2 may be the D gene (5 bases each). Trimming took off 8 bases at V and 4 bases at J, with 16 bases between the two ends. The CDR3 is made up of 14 amino acids. From germline, CDR1 is SGHVS and CDR2 FQNEAQ. Full variable domain (outside the CDR3, taken from reference TRBV7-8 and TRBJ2-3): GAGVSQSPRYKVAKRGQDVALRCDPISGHVSLFWYQQALGQGPEFLTYFQNEAQLDKSGLPSDRFFAERPEGSVSTLKIQRTQQEDSAVYLCASGSPGGPDTQYFGPGTRLTVL.

The J gene is TRBJ2-2, the V gene TRBV7-9; 7 positions agree with TRBD2. From germline, CDR1 is SEHNR and CDR2 FQNEAQ (reference sequence). CDR3 length: 13 amino acids. Trimming removed 11 bases from V and 7 bases from J; junction bases left unmatched: 10. The CDR3 reads CAGGREVVGELFF. As DNA, the CDR3 is TGTGCCGGGGGGAGGGAAGTAGTCGGGGAGCTGTTTTTT.

The V call is TRBV24-1, the J call TRBJ1-5; the D gene is possibly TRBD1 (6 bases). The CDR3 is made up of 14 amino acids. Looked up from germline, CDR1 is KGHDR and CDR2 is SFDVKD. Between the trimmed V and J ends, which lost 10 bases and 3 bases, there was a span of 15 bases. As DNA, the CDR3 is TGTGCCACACGAGACAGGAACCCCAATCAGCCCCAGCATTTT. Translating gives CATRDRNPNQPQHF.

The chain has TRBV7-9 and TRBJ2-5, with a possible D match to TRBD2 (6 bases). Trimming stripped 4 bases from V and 5 bases from J, with 17 bases between. The germline V gene has CDR1 SEHNR and CDR2 FQNEAQ (reference sequence). The length of the CDR3 is 15 residues. For the CDR3, the DNA is TGTGCCAGCAGCTACGAGGGCGCAGGGAGGGAGACCCAGTACTTC. Protein product: CASSYEGAGRETQYF.

CDR3 sequence (DNA): TGTGCCAGCAGTGTCCGCCCTGACACCGGGGAGCTGTTTTTT. Translated, it gives CASSVRPDTGELFF. V usage is TRBV2 and J usage is TRBJ2-2; D remains ambiguous. CDR3 length: 14 amino acids. Trimming pared 4 bases from V and 3 bases from J, leaving 9 bases between. Germline CDR1 and CDR2: SNHLY and FYNNEI.

This clonotype was recorded at least ten times. This sequence joins TRBV11-2 and TRBJ2-5; D unclear. The V end was cut by 0 bases, the J end by 2 bases, with 7 bases between. Germline V CDR1 and CDR2: SGHAT, FQNNGV. The CDR3 loop spans 14 amino acids. This chain's CDR3 is CASSLEAQQETQYF. CDR3 DNA: TGTGCCAGCAGCTTAGAGGCGCAGCAAGAGACCCAGTACTTC.

Many counts were recorded for this clonotype. This chain joins TRBV6-6 and TRBJ2-7; maybe TRBD1 (6 bases). The CDR3 is 14 amino acids. In germline, CDR1 is MNHNY, CDR2 SVGAGI (reference sequence). V was clipped by 8 bases and J by 4 bases, with 18 bases between them. CDR3 amino acids: CASHQGHNVYEQYF. As DNA, the CDR3 is TGTGCCAGCCACCAGGGACATAATGTTTACGAGCAGTACTTC.